These 9 T cell receptor beta chains share one sample of origin, sequenced in a study of regulatory T cells in long-lasting Graves disease. Construction of the TCR beta libraries employed iRepertoire HTBI primers in conjunction with Arm-PCR of CDR3 regions. TCRdb itself ran the multiplex PCR reads through MiXCR, one entry per CDR3 protein. The table includes roughly 220,000 distinct CDR3 sequences, approximately 16% detected once. As for time point: newly diagnosed GD, antithyroid drugs for less than 3 months. The authors made the TCR library using RNA they extracted from PBMCs. The sample was peripheral blood mononuclear cells (PBMCs), taken at new diagnosis, from a patient treated with antithyroid drugs. These receptors all come from a female donor with Graves disease.

This clonotype has a count of ten or more. V usage is TRBV27 and J usage is TRBJ2-3, with 8 positions matching TRBD2. V gave up 3 bases and J gave up 5 bases; unmatched junction bases: 7. There are 15 residues in the CDR3. The germline CDR1 and CDR2 sequences are MNHEY and SMNVEV (reference sequence). In DNA, the CDR3 is TGTGCCAGCAGTTTTCGGACTAGCAGAGAAGATACGCAGTATTTT. It yields the protein CASSFRTSREDTQYF.

This clonotype was observed at least ten times. V gene TRBV12-3 or TRBV12-4 combines with J gene TRBJ2-1; D may match TRBD1 or TRBD2 (5 bases each). The CDR3 has 16 amino acids. V was cut by 5 bases and J by 8 bases, with 22 bases left in between. The CDR3 reads CASSPIAGTHRDEQFF. In DNA form, the CDR3 reads TGTGCCAGCAGTCCGATAGCCGGGACCCATCGCGATGAGCAGTTCTTC.

This clonotype came up many times. V gene TRBV30 combines with J gene TRBJ1-1; D is unclear. Deletions cut 8 bases from V and 0 bases from J, with 13 bases between. CDR3 length: 13 amino acids. Germline loops: CDR1 GTSNPN, CDR2 SVGIG (reference sequence). The CDR3 here is CARPLPMNTEAFF. Here the CDR3 DNA reads TGTGCCCGACCATTACCAATGAACACTGAAGCTTTCTTT.

The chain employs TRBV11-2 and TRBJ2-2; no clear D. V was pared by 1 base and J by 7 bases, with 10 bases between. The length of the CDR3 is 14 residues. Per germline, CDR1 SGHAT and CDR2 FQNNGV. CDR3 sequence reads: CASSLAGSIGELFF. CDR3 bases: TGTGCCAGCAGCTTAGCTGGTTCTATCGGGGAGCTGTTTTTT.

This clonotype was detected ten times or more. The rearrangement links TRBV7-6 to TRBJ2-7; TRBD1 aligns across 8 bases. The germline V gene has CDR1 SGHVS and CDR2 FNYEAQ. Trimming took 1 base from V and 3 from J; bases not matched to a gene: 5. The CDR3 totals 15 residues. CDR3 loop: CASSLEAGGFYEQYF. In DNA, the CDR3 is TGTGCCAGCAGCTTAGAGGCAGGGGGCTTCTACGAGCAGTACTTC.

To note about this clonotype: Since a much larger clone is just one base distant, this may be a read error. V usage is TRBV18 and J usage is TRBJ2-4; D is possibly TRBD1 (6 bases). The J call could be wrong; TRBJ2-1 is a better fit for the DNA end. Germline CDR1 reads KGHSH; CDR2 reads LQKENI. The CDR3 runs to 15 residues. CDR3 sequence reads: CASSPQGFSKNIQFF. In DNA form, the CDR3 reads TGTGCCAGCTCACCGCAGGGGTTCTCCAAAAACATTCAGTTCTTC.

This clonotype appeared many times. The chain combines TRBV19 with TRBJ2-6, with unresolved D. CDR1 is LNHDA, CDR2 SQIVND, per germline (reference sequence). The CDR3 totals 15 residues. V gave up 3 bases and J gave up 2 bases, with 8 bases separating them. As DNA, the CDR3 is TGTGCCAGTAGTATGAAGGCGGCTGGGGCCAACGTCCTGACTTTC. Translation gives CASSMKAAGANVLTF. The full variable domain, completed using reference TRBV19 and TRBJ2-6, is DGGITQSPKYLFRKEGQNVTLSCEQNLNHDAMYWYRQDPGQGLRLIYYSQIVNDFQKGDIAEGYSVSREKKESFPLTVTSAQKNPTAFYLCASSMKAAGANVLTFGAGSRLTVL.

This clonotype occurred many times. The chain recombines TRBV20-1 with TRBJ2-7, with 10 bases identical to TRBD2. CDR3 length: 13 residues. CDR1 DFQATT and CDR2 SNEGSKA come from the germline V gene (reference sequence). With 3 bases clipped from V and 6 bases from J, the junction kept 5 bases outside the gene matches. The CDR3 DNA reads TGCAGTGCTAGCCCAGCGGGAGGGCCCGAGCAGTACTTC. Protein product: CSASPAGGPEQYF.

This chain connects TRBV18 to TRBJ1-2; 10 nucleotides agree with TRBD1. Germline V gene sequence: CDR1 KGHSH, CDR2 LQKENI. The CDR3 consists of 12 residues. V dropped 3 bases and J dropped 13; count of bases not matched to a gene: 5. The CDR3 sequence: CASSPGTGDSTF. CDR3 bases: TGTGCCAGCTCACCGGGGACAGGGGACTCCACCTTC.